One sample yielded the 5 T cell receptor beta chains listed below, sequenced in a study of CD8 T cells in Susac syndrome. An amount of RNA that ranged from roughly 0.5 to 1 ug was reverse transcribed with random hexamers. Using its own MiXCR run on the immunoSEQ multiplex PCR reads, TCRdb lists one record per CDR3 protein. Of 150,000 to 160,000 distinct CDR3 sequences listed, just under 97% are singletons. The sample was CD8+ T cells from PBMCs. The receptors originated from a human donor with multiple sclerosis.

The gene calls are TRBV30 and TRBJ2-5, with unresolved D. The CDR3 has 14 residues. Trimming left V 0 bases short and J 1 base short, with 9 bases between. Germline CDR1 reads GTSNPN; CDR2 reads SVGIG (reference sequence). Here the CDR3 DNA reads TGTGCCTGGAGTGTAGGCAGGACCCAAGAGACCCAGTACTTC. Protein sequence: CAWSVGRTQETQYF.

The rearrangement links TRBV20-1 to TRBJ1-5; TRBD1 is a possible D gene (5 bases). The CDR3 loop spans 15 amino acids. CDR1 is DFQATT, CDR2 SNEGSKA, per germline (reference sequence). The V end lost 0 bases, the J end lost 2 bases, and 11 bases lay between the germline ends. CDR3 region: CSARDEGTRNQPQHF. The DNA of the CDR3 is TGCAGTGCTAGAGATGAAGGGACCCGCAATCAGCCCCAGCATTTT.

V usage is TRBV30 and J usage is TRBJ1-5; D call uncertain. The ends were cut back, 0 bases at V and 0 bases at J, with 6 bases in the middle. The length of the CDR3 is 14 residues. Germline CDR1 is GTSNPN and CDR2 is SVGIG (reference sequence). CDR3 residues: CAWSVTDSNQPQHF. CDR3 nucleotides: TGTGCCTGGAGTGTAACGGATAGCAATCAGCCCCAGCATTTT.

The chain employs TRBV3-1 and TRBJ1-2; D not resolved. Germline loops: CDR1 LGHDT, CDR2 YNNKEL (reference sequence). The CDR3 has 13 residues. Trimming took 6 bases from V and 4 from J, leaving 12 bases between them. The CDR3 region has the DNA TGTGCCAGCAGTCAAAGGGCCCTCTATGGCTACACCTTC. It is translated as CASSQRALYGYTF.

V gene TRBV7-9 combines with J gene TRBJ2-6; D is unresolved. This CDR3 spans 14 amino acids. V was pared by 5 bases and J by 2 bases, with 7 bases between. CDR1 is SEHNR, CDR2 FQNEAQ, per germline (reference sequence). CDR3 DNA sequence: TGTGCCAGCAGCCGAATTGCTGGGGCCAACGTCCTGACTTTC. Amino acid sequence: CASSRIAGANVLTF.